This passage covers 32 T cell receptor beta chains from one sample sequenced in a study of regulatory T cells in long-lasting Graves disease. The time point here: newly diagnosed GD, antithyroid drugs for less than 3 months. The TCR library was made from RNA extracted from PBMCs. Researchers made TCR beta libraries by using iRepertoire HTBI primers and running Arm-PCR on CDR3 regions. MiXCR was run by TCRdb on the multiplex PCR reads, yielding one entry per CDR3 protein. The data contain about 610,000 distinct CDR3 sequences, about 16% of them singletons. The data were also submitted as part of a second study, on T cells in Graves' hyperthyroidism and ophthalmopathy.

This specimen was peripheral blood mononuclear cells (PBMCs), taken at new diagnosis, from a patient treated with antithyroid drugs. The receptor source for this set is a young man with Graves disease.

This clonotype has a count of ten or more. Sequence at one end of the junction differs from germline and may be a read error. The CDR3 loop is CASSLSGDTGELFF. In DNA, the CDR3 is TGCGCCAGCAGCTTATCAGGGGACACCGGGGAGCTGTTTTTT. This sequence joins TRBV11-2 and TRBJ2-2; the D gene is possibly TRBD1 (6 bases). Germline CDR1 and CDR2: SGHAT and FQNNGV. The CDR3 runs 14 residues.

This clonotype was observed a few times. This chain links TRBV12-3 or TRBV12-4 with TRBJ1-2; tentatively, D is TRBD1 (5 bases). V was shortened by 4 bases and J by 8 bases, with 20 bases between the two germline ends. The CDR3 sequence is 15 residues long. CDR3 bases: TGTGCCAGCAGTTACTCGATAGGGGTCGCAGACGGCTACACCTTC. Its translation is CASSYSIGVADGYTF.

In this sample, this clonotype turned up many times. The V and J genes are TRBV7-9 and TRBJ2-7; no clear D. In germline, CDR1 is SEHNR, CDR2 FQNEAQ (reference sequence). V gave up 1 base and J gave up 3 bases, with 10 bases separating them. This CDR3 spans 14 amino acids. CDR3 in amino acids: CASSLGRQNYEQYF. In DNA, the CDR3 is TGTGCCAGCAGCTTAGGACGTCAGAACTACGAGCAGTACTTC.

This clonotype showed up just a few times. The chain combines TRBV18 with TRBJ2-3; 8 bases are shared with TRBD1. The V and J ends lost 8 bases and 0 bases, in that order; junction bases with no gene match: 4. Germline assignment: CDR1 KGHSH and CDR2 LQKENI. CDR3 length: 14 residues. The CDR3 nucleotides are TGTGCCAGCCGGACAGGGATCAGCACAGATACGCAGTATTTT. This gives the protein CASRTGISTDTQYF.

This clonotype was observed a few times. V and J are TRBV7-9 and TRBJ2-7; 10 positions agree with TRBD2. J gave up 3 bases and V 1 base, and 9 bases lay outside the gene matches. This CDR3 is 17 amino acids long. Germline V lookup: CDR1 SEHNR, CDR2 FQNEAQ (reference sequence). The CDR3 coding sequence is TGTGCCAGCAGCTTAGGTGCCCCTAGCGGGAGAGTCTACGAGCAGTACTTC. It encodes CASSLGAPSGRVYEQYF.

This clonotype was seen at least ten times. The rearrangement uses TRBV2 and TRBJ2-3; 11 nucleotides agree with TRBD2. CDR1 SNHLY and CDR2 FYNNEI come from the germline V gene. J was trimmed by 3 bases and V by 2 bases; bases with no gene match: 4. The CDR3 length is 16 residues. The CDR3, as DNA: TGTGCCAGCAGTGAACTAGCGGGAGGTATGACAGATACGCAGTATTTT. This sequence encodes CASSELAGGMTDTQYF.

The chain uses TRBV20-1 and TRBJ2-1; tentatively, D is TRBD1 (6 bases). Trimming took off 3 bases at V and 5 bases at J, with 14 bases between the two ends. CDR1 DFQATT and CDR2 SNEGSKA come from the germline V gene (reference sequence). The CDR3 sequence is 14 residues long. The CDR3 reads CSASLNHRDNEQFF. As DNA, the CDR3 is TGCAGTGCTAGCTTGAATCACAGGGACAATGAGCAGTTCTTC.

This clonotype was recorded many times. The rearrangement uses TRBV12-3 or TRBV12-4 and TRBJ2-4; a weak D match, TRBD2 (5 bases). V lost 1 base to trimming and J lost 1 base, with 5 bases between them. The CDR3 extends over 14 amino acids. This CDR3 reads CASSLGGAKNIQYF. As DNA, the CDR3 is TGTGCCAGCAGTTTAGGAGGGGCCAAAAACATTCAGTACTTC.

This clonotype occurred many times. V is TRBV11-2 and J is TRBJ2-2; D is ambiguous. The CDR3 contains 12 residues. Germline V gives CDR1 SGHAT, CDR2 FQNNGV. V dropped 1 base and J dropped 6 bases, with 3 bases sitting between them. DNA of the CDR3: TGTGCCAGCAGCTTAGGAGCCGGGGAGCTGTTTTTT. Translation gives CASSLGAGELFF.

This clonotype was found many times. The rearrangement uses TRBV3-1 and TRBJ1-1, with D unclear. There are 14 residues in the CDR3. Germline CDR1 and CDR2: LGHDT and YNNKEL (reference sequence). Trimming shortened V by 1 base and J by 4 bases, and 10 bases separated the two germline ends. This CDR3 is CASSQARQSTEAFF. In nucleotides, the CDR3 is TGTGCCAGCAGCCAAGCACGGCAAAGCACTGAAGCTTTCTTT. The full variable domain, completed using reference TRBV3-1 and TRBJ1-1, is DTAVSQTPKYLVTQMGNDKSIKCEQNLGHDTMYWYKQDSKKFLKIMFSYNNKELIINETVPNRFSPKSPDKAHLNLHINSLELGDSAVYFCASSQARQSTEAFFGQGTRLTVV.

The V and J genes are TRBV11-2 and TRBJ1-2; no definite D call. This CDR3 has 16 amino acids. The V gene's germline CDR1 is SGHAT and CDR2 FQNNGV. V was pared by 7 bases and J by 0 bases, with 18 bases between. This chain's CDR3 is CASTSLRVTTNYGYTF. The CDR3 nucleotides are TGTGCCAGCACCTCTCTGAGGGTAACGACTAACTATGGCTACACCTTC.

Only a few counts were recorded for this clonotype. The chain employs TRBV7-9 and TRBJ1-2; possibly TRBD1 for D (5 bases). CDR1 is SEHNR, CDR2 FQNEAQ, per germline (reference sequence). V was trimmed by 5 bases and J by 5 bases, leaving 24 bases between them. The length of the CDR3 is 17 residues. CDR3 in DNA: TGTGCCAGCAGCCATCCCTTCTCCGACGGACAAAATTATGGCTACACCTTC. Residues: CASSHPFSDGQNYGYTF.

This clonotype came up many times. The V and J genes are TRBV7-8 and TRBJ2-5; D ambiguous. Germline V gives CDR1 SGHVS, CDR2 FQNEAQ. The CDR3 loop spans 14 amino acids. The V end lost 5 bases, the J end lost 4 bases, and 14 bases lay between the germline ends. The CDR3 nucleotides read TGTGCCAGCAGCCTCCCGGGCTCGGTAGAGACCCAGTACTTC. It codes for CASSLPGSVETQYF. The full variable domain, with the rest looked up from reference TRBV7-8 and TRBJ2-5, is GAGVSQSPRYKVAKRGQDVALRCDPISGHVSLFWYQQALGQGPEFLTYFQNEAQLDKSGLPSDRFFAERPEGSVSTLKIQRTQQEDSAVYLCASSLPGSVETQYFGPGTRLLVL.

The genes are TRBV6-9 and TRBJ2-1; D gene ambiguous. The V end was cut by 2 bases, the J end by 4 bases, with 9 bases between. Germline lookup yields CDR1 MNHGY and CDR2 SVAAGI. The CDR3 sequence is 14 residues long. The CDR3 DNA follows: TGTGCCAGCAGTTATGGAAACGGGTACAATGAGCAGTTCTTC. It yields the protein CASSYGNGYNEQFF.

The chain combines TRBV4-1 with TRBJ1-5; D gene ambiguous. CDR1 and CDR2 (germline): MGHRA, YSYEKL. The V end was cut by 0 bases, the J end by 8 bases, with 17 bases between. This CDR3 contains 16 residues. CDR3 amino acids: CASSQDWARDGKPQHF. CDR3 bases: TGCGCCAGCAGCCAAGATTGGGCACGGGATGGGAAGCCCCAGCATTTT.

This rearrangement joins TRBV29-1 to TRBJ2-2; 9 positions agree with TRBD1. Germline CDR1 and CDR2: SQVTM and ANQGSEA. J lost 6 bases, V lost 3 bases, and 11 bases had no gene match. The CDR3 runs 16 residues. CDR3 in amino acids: CSVDVGGQGEAGELFF. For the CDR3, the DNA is TGCAGCGTTGATGTGGGGGGACAGGGTGAGGCCGGGGAGCTGTTTTTT.

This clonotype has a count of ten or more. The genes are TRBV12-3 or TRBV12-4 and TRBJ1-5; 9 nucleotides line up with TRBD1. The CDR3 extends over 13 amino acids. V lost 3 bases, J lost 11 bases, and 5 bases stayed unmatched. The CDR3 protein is CASSFGQGKAQHF. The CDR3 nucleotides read TGTGCCAGCAGTTTTGGACAGGGGAAGGCCCAGCATTTT.

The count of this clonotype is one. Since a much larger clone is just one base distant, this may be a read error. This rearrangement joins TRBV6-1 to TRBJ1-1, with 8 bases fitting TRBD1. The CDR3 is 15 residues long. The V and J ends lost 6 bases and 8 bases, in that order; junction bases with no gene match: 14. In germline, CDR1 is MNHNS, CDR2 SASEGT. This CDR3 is CASRQVGQGFKEAFF. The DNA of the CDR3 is TGTGCCAGCAGGCAAGTCGGACAGGGATTCAAAGAAGCTTTCTTT.

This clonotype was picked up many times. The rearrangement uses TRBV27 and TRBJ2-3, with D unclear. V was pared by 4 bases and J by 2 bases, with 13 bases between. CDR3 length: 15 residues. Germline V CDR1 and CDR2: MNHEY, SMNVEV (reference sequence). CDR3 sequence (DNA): TGTGCCAGCAGTTCCTACGGGTTGTCCACAGATACGCAGTATTTT. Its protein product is CASSSYGLSTDTQYF.

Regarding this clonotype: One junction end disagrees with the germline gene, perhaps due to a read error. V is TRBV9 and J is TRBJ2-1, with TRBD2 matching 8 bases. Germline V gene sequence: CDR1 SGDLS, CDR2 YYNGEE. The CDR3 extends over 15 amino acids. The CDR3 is CASGVESGSSYEQFF. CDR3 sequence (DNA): TGTGCCAGCGGCGTAGAAAGCGGGAGCTCGTATGAGCAGTTCTTC.

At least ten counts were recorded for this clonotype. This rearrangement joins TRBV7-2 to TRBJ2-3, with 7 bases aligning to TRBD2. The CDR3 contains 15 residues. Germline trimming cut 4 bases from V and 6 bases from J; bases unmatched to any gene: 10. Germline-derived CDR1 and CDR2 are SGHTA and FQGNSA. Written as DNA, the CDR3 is TGTGCCAGCAGCTCCGGACTAGGCCAGCAGGATACGCAGTATTTT. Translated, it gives CASSSGLGQQDTQYF.

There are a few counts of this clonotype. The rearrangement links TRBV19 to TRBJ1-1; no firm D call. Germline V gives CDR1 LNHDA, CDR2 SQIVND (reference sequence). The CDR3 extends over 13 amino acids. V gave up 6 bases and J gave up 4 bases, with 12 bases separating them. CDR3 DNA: TGTGCCAGTAGCCCTTGGGGATTCACTGAAGCTTTCTTT. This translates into CASSPWGFTEAFF.

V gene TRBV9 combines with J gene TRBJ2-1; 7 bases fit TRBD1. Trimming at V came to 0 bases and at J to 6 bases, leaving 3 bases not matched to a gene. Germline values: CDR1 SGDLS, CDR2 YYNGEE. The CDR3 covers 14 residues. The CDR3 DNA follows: TGTGCCAGCAGCGTAGGACAGGGTCCCAATGAGCAGTTCTTC. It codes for CASSVGQGPNEQFF.

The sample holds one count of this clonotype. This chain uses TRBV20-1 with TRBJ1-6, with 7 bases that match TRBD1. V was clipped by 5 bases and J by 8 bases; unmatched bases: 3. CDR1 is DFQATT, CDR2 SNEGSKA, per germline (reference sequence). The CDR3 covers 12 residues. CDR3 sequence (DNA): TGCAGTGCTCGCGGGACAGATTCACCCCTCCACTTT. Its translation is CSARGTDSPLHF.

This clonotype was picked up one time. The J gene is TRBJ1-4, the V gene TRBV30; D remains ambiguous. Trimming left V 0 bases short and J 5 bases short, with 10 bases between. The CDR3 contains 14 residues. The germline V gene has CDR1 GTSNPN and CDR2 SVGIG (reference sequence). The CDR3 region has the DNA TGTGCCTGGAGTGTAACAGAGACGAATGAAAAACTGTTTTTT. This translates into CAWSVTETNEKLFF.

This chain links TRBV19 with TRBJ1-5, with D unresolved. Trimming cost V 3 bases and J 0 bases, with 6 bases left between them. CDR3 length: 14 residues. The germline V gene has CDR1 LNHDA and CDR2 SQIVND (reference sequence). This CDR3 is CASSILDSNQPQHF. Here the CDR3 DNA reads TGTGCCAGTAGTATCTTGGATAGCAATCAGCCCCAGCATTTT.

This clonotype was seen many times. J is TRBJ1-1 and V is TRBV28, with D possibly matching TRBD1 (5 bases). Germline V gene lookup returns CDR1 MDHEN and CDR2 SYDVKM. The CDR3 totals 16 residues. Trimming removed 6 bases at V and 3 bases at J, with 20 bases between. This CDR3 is CASSRGSGRADTEAFF. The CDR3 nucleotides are TGTGCCAGCAGCAGAGGGTCAGGGCGCGCAGACACTGAAGCTTTCTTT.

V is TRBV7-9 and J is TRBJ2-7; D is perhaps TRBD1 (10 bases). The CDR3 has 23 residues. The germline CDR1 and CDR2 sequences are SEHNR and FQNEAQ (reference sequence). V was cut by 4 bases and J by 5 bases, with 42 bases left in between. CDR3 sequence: CASSSPPGTGESLLREGLHEQYF. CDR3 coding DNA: TGTGCCAGCAGCTCTCCCCCCGGGACAGGGGAGTCTTTATTGCGGGAGGGCCTCCACGAGCAGTACTTC.

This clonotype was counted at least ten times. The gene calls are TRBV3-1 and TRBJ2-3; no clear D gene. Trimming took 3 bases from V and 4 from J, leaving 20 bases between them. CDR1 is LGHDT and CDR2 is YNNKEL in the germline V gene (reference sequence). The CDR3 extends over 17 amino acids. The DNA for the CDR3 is TGTGCCAGCAGCCATACCCGGGTTAGAGTGATACCAGATACGCAGTATTTT. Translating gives CASSHTRVRVIPDTQYF.

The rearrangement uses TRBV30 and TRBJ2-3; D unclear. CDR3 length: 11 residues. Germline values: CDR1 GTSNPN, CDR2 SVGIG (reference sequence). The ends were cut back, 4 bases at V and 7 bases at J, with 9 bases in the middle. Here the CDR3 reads CAWKGGNTQYF. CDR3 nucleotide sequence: TGTGCCTGGAAGGGTGGAAATACGCAGTATTTT.

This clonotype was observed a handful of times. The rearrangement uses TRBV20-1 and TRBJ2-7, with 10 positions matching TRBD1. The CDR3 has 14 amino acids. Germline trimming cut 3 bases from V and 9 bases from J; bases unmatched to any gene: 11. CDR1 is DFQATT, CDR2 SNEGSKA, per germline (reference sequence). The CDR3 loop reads CSASTGTGVIVQYF. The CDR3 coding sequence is TGCAGTGCTAGCACCGGGACAGGGGTGATTGTGCAGTACTTC.

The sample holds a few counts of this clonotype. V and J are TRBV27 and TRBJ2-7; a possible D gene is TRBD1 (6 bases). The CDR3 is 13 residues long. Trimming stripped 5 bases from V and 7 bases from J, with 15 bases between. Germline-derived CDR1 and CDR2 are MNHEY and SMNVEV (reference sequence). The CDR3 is CASSPNRENEQYF. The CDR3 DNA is TGTGCCAGCAGTCCAAACAGGGAGAATGAGCAGTACTTC.